Shown below are 8 T cell receptor beta chains from a single sample sequenced in a study of T-cell reconstitution after alpha-beta-depleted transplantation in children. Unique molecular identifiers tagged the TCRbeta library. TCRdb reanalysed the PCR reads using MiXCR and keeps one entry per CDR3 protein. The repertoire consists of some 530,000 distinct CDR3 sequences, with 9.5% to 15% occurring once and the leading ten covering less than 6.5%. The source was PBMCs from the stem cell graft donor, collected from the stem cell graft. The receptors stem from a human donor who donated a stem cell graft to a child with combined immunodeficiency.

The V gene is TRBV2, the J gene TRBJ2-2; D gene unclear. The CDR3 spans 13 residues. Germline V lookup: CDR1 SNHLY, CDR2 FYNNEI. Between the trimmed V and J ends, which lost 1 base and 5 bases, there was a span of 5 bases. In nucleotides, the CDR3 is TGTGCCAGCAGTGAAGGGGGAACCGGGGAGCTGTTTTTT. Translation: CASSEGGTGELFF. The whole variable domain, filled in from reference TRBV2 and TRBJ2-2, reads EPEVTQTPSHQVTQMGQEVILRCVPISNHLYFYWYRQILGQKVEFLVSFYNNEISEKSEIFDDQFSVERPDGSNFTLKIRSTKLEDSAMYFCASSEGGTGELFFGEGSRLTVL.

This clonotype was observed a handful of times. V gene TRBV6-1 combines with J gene TRBJ1-5; a possible D gene is TRBD1 (6 bases). The germline gives CDR1 MNHNS, CDR2 SASEGT. The CDR3 sequence is 16 residues long. V was trimmed by 6 bases and J by 3 bases, leaving 18 bases between them. CDR3 sequence (DNA): TGTGCCAGCAGACCCCGGACAGACGTATACAATCAGCCCCAGCATTTT. This translates into CASRPRTDVYNQPQHF.

The rearrangement links TRBV2 to TRBJ2-1; D remains unclear. The V end lost 6 bases, the J end lost 7 bases, and 10 bases lay between the germline ends. CDR1 and CDR2 from the germline V gene are SNHLY and FYNNEI. CDR3 length equals 12 residues. CDR3 amino acids: CASSAARNEQFF. The CDR3 DNA is TGTGCCAGCAGCGCTGCAAGAAATGAGCAGTTCTTC. The entire variable domain, with the rest obtained from reference TRBV2 and TRBJ2-1, is as follows: EPEVTQTPSHQVTQMGQEVILRCVPISNHLYFYWYRQILGQKVEFLVSFYNNEISEKSEIFDDQFSVERPDGSNFTLKIRSTKLEDSAMYFCASSAARNEQFFGPGTRLTVL.

In its sample, this clonotype was seen many times. This chain joins TRBV12-3 or TRBV12-4 and TRBJ2-1, with 9 bases identical to TRBD1. V shed 6 bases, J shed 13 bases, and the junction held 10 bases outside the gene matches. The CDR3 totals 13 residues. The CDR3 loop reads CASSYNTGGRQFF. The CDR3 DNA reads TGTGCCAGCAGCTATAATACAGGGGGCCGCCAGTTCTTC.

The chain employs TRBV6-1 and TRBJ2-7; perhaps TRBD1 as D (6 bases). CDR3 length equals 15 residues. Germline CDR1 reads MNHNS; CDR2 reads SASEGT. The germline V and J ends were trimmed by 4 bases and 4 bases, with 17 bases remaining between them. The CDR3, as DNA: TGTGCCAGCAGTGCCTTGACAGGATTTATGTACGAGCAGTACTTC. Its protein is CASSALTGFMYEQYF.

This clonotype was detected many times. The chain carries TRBV12-3 or TRBV12-4 and TRBJ2-3, with TRBD2 identical over 11 bases. The J segment lost 2 bases and the V segment lost 7 bases, leaving 8 bases of the junction unmatched. The CDR3 contains 16 residues. CDR3 sequence reads: CASKTGTSGITDTQYF. CDR3 coding DNA: TGTGCCAGCAAAACCGGGACTAGCGGCATCACAGATACGCAGTATTTT.

This clonotype was seen only a few times. The chain couples TRBV3-1 to TRBJ2-1; no clear D gene. The V end was cut by 2 bases, the J end by 9 bases, with 8 bases between. The germline CDR1 and CDR2 sequences are LGHDT and YNNKEL (reference sequence). The CDR3 loop spans 12 amino acids. CDR3: CASSQPLGEQFF. Here the CDR3 DNA reads TGTGCCAGCAGCCAACCCCTGGGTGAGCAGTTCTTC.

V gene TRBV9 combines with J gene TRBJ2-7; TRBD1 matches at 10 bases. Germline V gives CDR1 SGDLS, CDR2 YYNGEE. V was pared by 3 bases and J by 6 bases, with 6 bases of the junction left unmatched. The CDR3 is 14 residues long. The CDR3 region is CASSAGTGVAEQYF. The CDR3, as DNA: TGTGCCAGCAGCGCCGGGACAGGGGTCGCCGAGCAGTACTTC.